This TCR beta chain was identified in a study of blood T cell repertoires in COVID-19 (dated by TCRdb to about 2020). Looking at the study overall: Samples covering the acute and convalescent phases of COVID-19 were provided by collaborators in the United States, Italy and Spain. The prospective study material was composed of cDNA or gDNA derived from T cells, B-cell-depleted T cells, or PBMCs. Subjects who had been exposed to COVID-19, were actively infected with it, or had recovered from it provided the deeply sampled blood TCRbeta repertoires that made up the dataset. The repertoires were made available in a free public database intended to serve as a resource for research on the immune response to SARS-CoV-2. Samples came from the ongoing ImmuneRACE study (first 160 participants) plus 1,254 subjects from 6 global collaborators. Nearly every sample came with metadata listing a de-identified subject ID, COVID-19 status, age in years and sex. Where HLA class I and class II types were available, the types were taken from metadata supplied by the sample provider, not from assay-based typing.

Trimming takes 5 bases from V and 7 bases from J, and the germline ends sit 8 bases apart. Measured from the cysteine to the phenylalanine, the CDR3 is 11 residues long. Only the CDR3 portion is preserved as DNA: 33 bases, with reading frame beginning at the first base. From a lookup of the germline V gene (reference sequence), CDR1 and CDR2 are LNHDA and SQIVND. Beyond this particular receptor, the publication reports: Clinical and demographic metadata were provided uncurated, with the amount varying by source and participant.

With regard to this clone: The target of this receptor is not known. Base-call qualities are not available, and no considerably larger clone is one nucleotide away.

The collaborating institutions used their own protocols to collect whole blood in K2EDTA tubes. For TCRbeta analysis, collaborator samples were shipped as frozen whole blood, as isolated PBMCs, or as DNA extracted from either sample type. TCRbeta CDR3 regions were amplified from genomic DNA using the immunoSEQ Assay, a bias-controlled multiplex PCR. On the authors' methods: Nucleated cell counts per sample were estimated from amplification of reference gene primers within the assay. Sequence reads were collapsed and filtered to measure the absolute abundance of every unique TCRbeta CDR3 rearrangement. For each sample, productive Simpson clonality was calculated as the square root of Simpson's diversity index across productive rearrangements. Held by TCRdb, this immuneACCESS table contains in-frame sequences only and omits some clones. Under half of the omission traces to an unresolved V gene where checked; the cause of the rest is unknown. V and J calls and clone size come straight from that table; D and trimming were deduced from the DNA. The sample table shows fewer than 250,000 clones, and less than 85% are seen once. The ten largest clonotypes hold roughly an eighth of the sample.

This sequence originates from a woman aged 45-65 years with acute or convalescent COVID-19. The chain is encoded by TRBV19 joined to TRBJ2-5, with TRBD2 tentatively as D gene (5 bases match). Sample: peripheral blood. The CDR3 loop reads CASSSGVTQYF. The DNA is TGTGCCAGTAGTTCCGGGGTGACCCAGTACTTC.